Listed below are T cell receptor beta chains from one sample, sequenced in a study of T cell repertoires in cytomegalovirus infection. One entry per CDR3 protein results from TCRdb running MiXCR on the reads. In the table there are 550,000 to 700,000 distinct CDR3 sequences, 35% to 50% of which are singletons. The antigens for these receptors are not known. The source was cultured PBMCs, collected from culture after CMV antigen stimulation. These TCRs come from a human donor in good health (CMV status not recorded). Some clones in this sample may be carry-over from other donors' samples. Both conserved end residues are part of each CDR3. The D gene is left open where the match is weak. The size entry is marked missing in some rows and otherwise reads once, few, many or a size class.

>many|TRBV7-8|15|-|TRBJ2-7
CASSWNRVTSYEQYF
TGTGCCAGCAGCTGGAACAGGGTCACCTCCTACGAGCAGTACTTC
>-|TRBV7-6|15|-|TRBJ2-1
CASSLVRASYNEQFF
TGTGCCAGCAGCTTAGTTCGGGCTAGCTACAATGAGCAGTTCTTC
>-|TRBV12-3/TRBV12-4|14|TRBD2|TRBJ2-2
CASWDYPNTGELFF
TGTGCCAGCTGGGACTACCCTAACACCGGGGAGCTGTTTTTT
>-|TRBV28|13|-|TRBJ2-1
CASSWGNWNEQFF
TGTGCCAGCAGTTGGGGAAATTGGAATGAGCAGTTCTTC
>once|TRBV6-2/TRBV6-3|19|TRBD2|TRBJ2-1
CASSHRLPQTSDTDNEQFF
TGTGCCAGCAGCCACCGACTACCACAGACTAGCGACACCGACAATGAGCAGTTCTTC
>-|TRBV4-1|17|TRBD2|TRBJ2-3
CASSQERLAGGTDTQYF
TGCGCCAGCAGCCAAGAGAGGCTAGCGGGGGGCACAGATACGCAGTATTTT
>few|TRBV7-8|14|-|TRBJ1-2
CASSPNSLAYGYTF
TGTGCCAGCAGCCCTAACAGCCTTGCCTATGGCTACACCTTC
>-|TRBV7-2|13|-|TRBJ1-6
CASSLSNHSPLHF
TGTGCCAGCAGCTTATCTAACCATTCACCCCTCCACTTT
>few|TRBV11-2|13|-|TRBJ1-3
CASSWATGNTIYF
TGTGCCAGCAGCTGGGCTACTGGAAACACCATATATTTT
>many|TRBV7-2|15|TRBD1|TRBJ2-7
CASSLGQGSLYEQYF
TGTGCCAGCAGCTTAGGACAGGGAAGTCTATACGAGCAGTACTTC
>-|TRBV4-1|15|-|TRBJ1-1
CASSQRAGMNTEAFF
TGCGCCAGCAGCCAAAGAGCGGGGATGAACACTGAAGCTTTCTTT
>-|TRBV7-2|16|-|TRBJ2-5
CASSLAWAGGQETQYF
TGTGCCAGCAGCTTAGCGTGGGCCGGAGGACAAGAGACCCAGTACTTC
>many|TRBV7-2|16|TRBD1|TRBJ1-5
CASSLTGTGSGQPQHF
TGTGCCAGCAGCTTAACGGGGACAGGGAGTGGTCAGCCCCAGCATTTT
>few|TRBV12-3/TRBV12-4|16|-|TRBJ2-2
CASSLDRAKNTGELFF
TGTGCCAGCAGTTTAGACAGGGCTAAGAACACCGGGGAGCTGTTTTTT
>few|TRBV10-1|15|-|TRBJ2-1
CASSSGDSRYNEQFF
TGCGCCAGCAGCTCAGGGGACTCCAGATACAATGAGCAGTTCTTC
>-|TRBV4-1|13|-|TRBJ1-2
CASSPGGMRGYTF
TGCGCCAGCAGCCCGGGGGGTATGCGAGGCTACACCTTC
>-|TRBV11-2|14|-|TRBJ2-1
CASSLVDLNNEQFF
TGTGCCAGCAGCTTAGTCGACCTCAACAATGAGCAGTTCTTC
>few|TRBV27|15|-|TRBJ2-5
CASSFRGAIQETQYF
TGTGCCAGCAGTTTTAGGGGTGCGATACAAGAGACCCAGTACTTC
>-|TRBV4-1|16|-|TRBJ1-6
CASSRKMGQNNSPLHF
TGTGCCAGCAGCCGAAAGATGGGACAAAATAATTCACCCCTCCACTTT
>-|TRBV6-8|15|TRBD1|TRBJ2-1
CASRVNWDRANEQFF
TGTGCCAGCAGGGTTAACTGGGACAGGGCCAATGAGCAGTTCTTC
>-|TRBV6-6|15|-|TRBJ1-5
CASSPPGRYNQPQHF
TGTGCCAGCAGCCCCCCGGGACGGTACAATCAGCCCCAGCATTTT
>-|TRBV11-3|19|TRBD1|TRBJ1-2
CASSLDHGRGVPTNYGYTF
TGTGCCAGCAGCTTAGATCATGGCAGGGGGGTACCGACTAACTATGGCTACACCTTC
>few|TRBV7-7|14|-|TRBJ2-3
CASSPGHNTDTQYF
TGTGCCAGCAGCCCGGGACACAACACAGATACGCAGTATTTT
>-|TRBV4-2|14|-|TRBJ2-7
CASSPLVLGYEQYF
TGTGCCAGCAGCCCCCTTGTTCTGGGCTACGAGCAGTACTTC
>few|TRBV11-2|18|TRBD2|TRBJ2-5
CASSLWGLAPRRGETQYF
TGTGCCAGCAGCTTATGGGGACTAGCGCCCAGGAGGGGAGAGACCCAGTACTTC
>once|TRBV12-3/TRBV12-4|12|-|TRBJ1-1
CAISGTRVRAFF
TGTGCCATTTCCGGGACCCGGGTCAGGGCTTTCTTT
>-|TRBV7-6|15|-|TRBJ2-1
CASSLGLTGYNEQFF
TGTGCCAGCAGCTTAGGACTGACAGGTTACAATGAGCAGTTCTTC
>-|TRBV11-2|15|-|TRBJ1-6
CASSLRGGGNSPLHF
TGTGCCAGCAGCTTACGGGGGGGGGGGAATTCACCCCTCCACTTT
>-|TRBV6-6|14|-|TRBJ1-5
CASSYRQGNQPQHF
TGTGCCAGCAGTTACCGACAGGGCAATCAGCCCCAGCATTTT
>few|TRBV12-5|13|TRBD2|TRBJ2-5
CASGLAMGGAQYF
TGTGCTAGTGGTTTGGCCATGGGGGGGGCCCAGTACTTC
>-|TRBV20-1|13|-|TRBJ1-6
CSAKGSNNSPLHF
TGCAGTGCTAAAGGAAGTAATAATTCACCCCTCCACTTT
>-|TRBV6-2/TRBV6-3|12|TRBD2|TRBJ2-7
CASSKRLAEQYF
TGTGCCAGCAGCAAACGACTAGCCGAGCAGTACTTC
>-|TRBV3-1|16|-|TRBJ2-3
CASSLFLVPSTDTQYF
TGTGCCAGCAGCCTATTTTTGGTTCCTAGCACAGATACGCAGTATTTT
>-|TRBV6-6|14|TRBD2|TRBJ2-3
CASRGTSGSDTQYF
TGTGCCAGCCGTGGGACTAGCGGATCAGATACGCAGTATTTT
>-|TRBV27|11|-|TRBJ1-2
CASKNRDGYTF
TGTGCCAGCAAAAACCGGGATGGCTACACCTTC
>few|TRBV11-2|15|-|TRBJ2-3
CASSLSGGVPDTQYF
TGTGCCAGCAGCTTATCGGGCGGTGTTCCAGATACGCAGTATTTT
>few|TRBV11-2|13|-|TRBJ2-1
CASSLAGVFVQFF
TGTGCCAGCAGCTTAGCGGGGGTATTCGTGCAGTTCTTC
>once|TRBV28|13|-|TRBJ2-2
CASLRGTAGELFF
TGTGCCAGCTTGAGGGGTACCGCCGGGGAGCTGTTTTTT
>-|TRBV20-1|14|-|TRBJ1-1
CSARDRRENTEAFF
TGCAGTGCTAGAGATCGCCGGGAGAACACTGAAGCTTTCTTT
>many|TRBV7-2|13|-|TRBJ2-3
CASSLERGDTQYF
TGTGCCAGCAGCTTAGAGAGAGGAGATACGCAGTATTTT
>-|TRBV3-1|14|-|TRBJ2-7
CASSQGGRVHEQYF
TGTGCCAGCAGCCAGGGGGGGCGAGTCCACGAGCAGTACTTC
>-|TRBV7-2|15|-|TRBJ2-7
CASSLVAGPTYEQYF
TGTGCCAGCAGCTTAGTGGCGGGGCCTACCTACGAGCAGTACTTC
>-|TRBV28|16|TRBD1|TRBJ1-5
CASRLHSGQGIRSQHF
TGTGCCAGCCGACTCCACTCGGGACAGGGTATTAGATCCCAGCATTTT
>-|TRBV7-2|15|-|TRBJ1-5
CASWPQVIGNQPQHF
TGTGCCAGCTGGCCCCAGGTGATCGGCAATCAGCCCCAGCATTTT
>-|TRBV7-2|14|-|TRBJ2-5
CASSLAPAQETQYF
TGTGCCAGCAGCTTAGCGCCAGCACAAGAGACCCAGTACTTC
>-|TRBV4-3|12|-|TRBJ1-2
CASRDFAYGYTF
TGCGCCAGCCGGGACTTCGCCTATGGCTACACCTTC
>-|TRBV28|12|-|TRBJ1-6
CASSRQYSPLHF
TGTGCCAGCAGTAGGCAGTACTCACCCCTCCACTTT
>-|TRBV7-9|16|-|TRBJ2-7
CASSLRTTGRTYEQYF
TGTGCCAGCAGCTTACGGACCACGGGCAGGACCTACGAGCAGTACTTC
>-|TRBV6-1|16|-|TRBJ1-3
CASSEWAGVAGNTIYF
TGTGCCAGCAGTGAATGGGCGGGGGTTGCTGGAAACACCATATATTTT
>few|TRBV7-2|12|-|TRBJ2-7
CASGDFTYEQYF
TGTGCCAGCGGGGACTTCACCTACGAGCAGTACTTC
>-|TRBV3-1|15|-|TRBJ1-5
CASSPKGYSNQPQHF
TGTGCCAGCAGCCCTAAAGGATATAGCAATCAGCCCCAGCATTTT
>-|TRBV7-9|12|-|TRBJ1-3
CASAVSGNTIYF
TGTGCCAGCGCCGTCTCTGGAAACACCATATATTTT
>-|TRBV20-1|15|TRBD2|TRBJ2-3
CSARTQRGAGDTQYF
TGCAGTGCTCGCACTCAGCGGGGAGCCGGGGATACGCAGTATTTT
>-|TRBV6-1|13|-|TRBJ2-3
CASSVSRADTQYF
TGTGCCAGCAGTGTTAGCCGAGCAGATACGCAGTATTTT
>once|TRBV14|14|TRBD2|TRBJ2-7
CASSLSSGRYEQYF
TGTGCCAGCAGCCTTTCTAGCGGGAGATACGAGCAGTACTTC
>-|TRBV7-2|14|-|TRBJ1-1
CASSVSTVYTEAFF
TGTGCCAGCAGCGTATCGACAGTTTACACTGAAGCTTTCTTT
>-|TRBV28|12|TRBD1|TRBJ1-2
CASVTGDYGYTF
TGTGCCAGCGTAACAGGGGATTATGGCTACACCTTC
>few|TRBV7-2|15|-|TRBJ1-1
CASSSRGFGGTEAFF
TGTGCCAGCAGCTCGAGGGGGTTTGGGGGCACTGAAGCTTTCTTT
>-|TRBV19|16|TRBD1|TRBJ1-1
CASSVPPTGSDTEAFF
TGTGCCAGTAGTGTACCCCCGACAGGGAGTGACACTGAAGCTTTCTTT
>-|TRBV7-2|20|TRBD2|TRBJ2-6
CASSLAGSGRESGGANVLTF
TGTGCCAGCAGCTTAGCGGGCAGCGGGAGGGAATCGGGGGGGGCCAACGTCCTGACTTTC